The rows below give T cell receptor beta chains drawn from one sample of a study of OX40 agonist ivuxolimab in advanced cancers. Only in-frame clones appear in the TCRdb table, and some are missing; sequencing was by immunoSEQ multiplex PCR. The sample has approximately 40,000 clones; approximately 90% are singletons. The starting material was CD4+ or CD8+ T cells sorted from blood, obtained in a trial of the OX40 agonist ivuxolimab. The receptors derive from an adult with an advanced solid tumor such as melanoma, head and neck, liver or kidney cancer. Both conserved end residues are part of each CDR3. Fields, in order: J gene, V gene, clone size, D gene, CDR3 DNA, CDR3 protein. D genes are given only for firm matches. Where a row states a size, it is once, few, many or the class of an expanded clone; other rows omit it.

TRBJ2-7 TRBV7-8 - - TGTGCCAGCAGCCCAAGACTGGACGGCTACGAGCAGTACTTC CASSPRLDGYEQYF
TRBJ2-7 TRBV27 - - TGTGCCAGCAGTTGGGGGGGCCACCACTACGAGCAGTACTTC CASSWGGHHYEQYF
TRBJ2-7 TRBV1 - - TGCACCAGCAGCCAAGAACGCAGAGCGGGAGACCCCTCCCACTACGAGCAGTACTTC CTSSQERRAGDPSHYEQYF
TRBJ2-7 TRBV9 - - TGTGCCAGCAGCGACAGGGACCTCTCCTACGAGCAGTACTTC CASSDRDLSYEQYF
TRBJ2-1 TRBV18 - - TGTGCCAGCTCACCACCGGGCGTCTGGGCGTCAGATGAGCAGTTCTTC CASSPPGVWASDEQFF
TRBJ1-4 TRBV30 - - TGTGCCTGGAGTGTAAGGGAGGTAACAACTAATGAAAAACTGTTTTTT CAWSVREVTTNEKLFF
TRBJ2-1 TRBV11-2 - TRBD2 TGTGCCAGCAGCCCACATAGCGGGGGGAGAAATCACAATGAGCAGTTCTTC CASSPHSGGRNHNEQFF
TRBJ2-3 TRBV6-4 - TRBD2 TGTGCCAGCAGTGAATCGCGGGAGGGCACAGATACGCAGTATTTT CASSESREGTDTQYF
TRBJ2-1 TRBV10-2 - - TGCGCCAGCAGCCCCGGACAGAGCTCCTACAATGAGCAGTTCTTC CASSPGQSSYNEQFF
TRBJ2-7 TRBV28 - TRBD2 TGTGCCAGCAGTCTCGCGGCGGGAGGGTACGAGCAGTACTTC CASSLAAGGYEQYF
TRBJ2-7 TRBV4-1 - TRBD2 TGCGCCAGCAGCCAAGAGACGGGAGGTGTCAGTTACGAGCAGTACTTC CASSQETGGVSYEQYF
TRBJ2-7 TRBV7-3 - TRBD2 TGTGCCAGCAGCTTAATACCTAGCGGGAACTACGAGCAGTACTTC CASSLIPSGNYEQYF
TRBJ2-3 TRBV6-1 medium-sized TRBD2 TGTGCCAACTCGCTCCTAGCGGGAGGGCCAAATACGCAGTATTTT CANSLLAGGPNTQYF
TRBJ2-3 TRBV7-9 - - TGTGCCAGCACCCCCGGTGCAGGCCGCACAGATACGCAGTATTTT CASTPGAGRTDTQYF
TRBJ2-7 TRBV7-8 - TRBD2 TGTGCCAGCAGCTTAGTCAGCGGGAGTATCTACGAGCAGTACTTC CASSLVSGSIYEQYF
TRBJ2-1 TRBV10-1 - - TGCGCCAGCAGCTCAAACCGAGGGGTCAGCTCCTACAATGAGCAGTTCTTC CASSSNRGVSSYNEQFF
TRBJ2-7 TRBV27 - TRBD1 TGTGCCAGCAGTTTATCCAAGACAGGGTATATCGAGCAGTACTTC CASSLSKTGYIEQYF
TRBJ2-7 TRBV5-1 - TRBD1 TGCGCCAGCGCCCCGGACAGGAACCACGAGCAGTACTTC CASAPDRNHEQYF
TRBJ1-1 TRBV11-2 - TRBD1 TGTGCCAGCAGCTTAGTTGTCAGGGGGCCTGAAGCTTTCTTT CASSLVVRGPEAFF
TRBJ2-7 TRBV27 once TRBD2 TGTGCCAGCAAGCCTAGCGGGGAATACGAGCAGTACTTC CASKPSGEYEQYF
TRBJ1-5 TRBV27 few - TGTGCCAGCAGCAACGCTGGACATCAGCCCCAGCATTTT CASSNAGHQPQHF
TRBJ2-3 TRBV28 - TRBD2 TGTGCCAGCAGTTTCGCCGTCGTAGGAGCGGGGTTCACAGATACGCAGTATTTT CASSFAVVGAGFTDTQYF
TRBJ2-6 TRBV7-9 - TRBD2 TGTGCCAGCAGCTCCTTGACTAGCAGCTCTGGGGCCAACGTCCTGACTTTC CASSSLTSSSGANVLTF
TRBJ2-7 TRBV28 - - TGTGCCAGCAGTTTTCGCGGACCGGCCGGGCACGAGCAGTACTTC CASSFRGPAGHEQYF
TRBJ2-7 TRBV7-9 - - TGTGCCAGCAGCTCGGGGATTCACTACGAGCAGTACTTC CASSSGIHYEQYF
TRBJ2-7 TRBV10-2 - - TGCGCCAGCAGTATAGGAACCTACGAGCAGTACTTC CASSIGTYEQYF